This T cell receptor beta chain emerged from a study of blood T cell repertoires in COVID-19. Method: immunoSEQ multiplex PCR; TCRdb's copy keeps in-frame clones and lacks some. The table has 110,000 to 150,000 clones, 75% to 85% seen once. J lost 5 bases, V lost 0 bases, and 5 bases had no gene match. This CDR3 has 17 amino acids. Germline loops: CDR1 LGHDT, CDR2 YNNKEL (reference sequence). This sequence originates from a man aged 50 to 60 with acute or convalescent COVID-19. Sequencing was performed on peripheral blood. This rearrangement joins TRBV3-1 (or the pseudogene TRBV3-2) to TRBJ2-5, with 14 nucleotides matching TRBD2. In DNA form, the CDR3 reads TGTGCCAGCAGCCAAGATTTGGGACTAGCGGGGGCTGAGACCCAGTACTTC. Translating gives CASSQDLGLAGAETQYF.